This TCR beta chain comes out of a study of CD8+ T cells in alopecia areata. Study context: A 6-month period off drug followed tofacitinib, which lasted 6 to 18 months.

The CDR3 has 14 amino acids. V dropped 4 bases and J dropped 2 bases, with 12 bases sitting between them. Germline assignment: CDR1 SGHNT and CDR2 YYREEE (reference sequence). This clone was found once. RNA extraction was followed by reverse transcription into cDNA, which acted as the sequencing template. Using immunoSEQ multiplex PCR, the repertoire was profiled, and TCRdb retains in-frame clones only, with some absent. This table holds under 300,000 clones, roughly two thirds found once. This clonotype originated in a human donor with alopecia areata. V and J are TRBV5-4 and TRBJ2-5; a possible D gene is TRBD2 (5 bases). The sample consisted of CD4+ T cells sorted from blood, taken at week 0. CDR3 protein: CASSPGLSQETQYF. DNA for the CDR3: TGTGCCAGCAGCCCCGGACTTTCACAAGAGACCCAGTACTTC.